These 21 T cell receptor beta chains were all obtained from the same sample, sequenced in a study of regulatory T cells in long-lasting Graves disease. Sequencing libraries for TCR beta were prepared with iRepertoire HTBI primers and Arm-PCR of CDR3 regions. Via MiXCR, TCRdb re-called the multiplex PCR reads, giving one row per CDR3 protein. The table lists about 660,000 distinct CDR3 sequences, around 30% of them singletons. Indicated time point: persistent/refractory GD, antithyroid drugs over 5 years with positive TRAb. PBMC RNA served as the TCR library source. This specimen consisted of peripheral blood mononuclear cells (PBMCs), obtained when the disease was refractory, from a patient treated with antithyroid drugs. The receptor source for this set is a female donor with Graves disease.

This clonotype occurred many times. The chain couples TRBV7-2 to TRBJ2-7; 11 positions match TRBD2. This CDR3 is built from 15 residues. In germline, CDR1 is SGHTA, CDR2 FQGNSA. With V trimmed by 4 bases and J by 2 bases, 4 bases remained unmatched. The chain's CDR3 is CASSSTSGAPYEQYF. CDR3 nucleotide sequence: TGTGCCAGCAGCTCGACTAGCGGGGCCCCCTACGAGCAGTACTTC.

The chain carries TRBV5-1 and TRBJ2-2; possibly TRBD1 for D (5 bases). Germline CDR1 reads SGHRS; CDR2 reads YFSETQ. V lost 1 base and J 4 bases, leaving 11 bases between the germline ends. The CDR3 contains 15 residues. CDR3 protein: CASSLSGHLTGELFF. The CDR3 coding sequence is TGCGCCAGCAGCTTGTCTGGACACCTCACCGGGGAGCTGTTTTTT.

V gene TRBV7-2 combines with J gene TRBJ1-6; the match to TRBD1 covers 9 bases. From germline, CDR1 is SGHTA and CDR2 FQGNSA. With V trimmed by 6 bases and J by 12 bases, 9 bases remained unmatched. There are 14 residues in the CDR3. As DNA, the CDR3 is TGTGCCAGCAGTCAACAGGGGGCGGGAGAACCCCTCCACTTT. This encodes CASSQQGAGEPLHF.

This clonotype was seen a few times. The chain combines TRBV6-5 with TRBJ2-7; tentatively, D is TRBD2 (6 bases). With 0 bases removed from V and 0 bases from J, the gap between germline ends came to 15 bases. Germline CDR1 and CDR2: MNHEY and SVGAGI. The CDR3 consists of 17 residues. The DNA for the CDR3 is TGTGCCAGCAGTTACTCGAGAGGCGGGAAGAGCTCCTACGAGCAGTACTTC. It specifies CASSYSRGGKSSYEQYF.

This clonotype was seen repeatedly, ten times or more. This sequence joins TRBV11-2 and TRBJ1-3; tentative D call: TRBD1 (5 bases). The V and J ends lost 5 bases and 8 bases respectively, with 7 bases between them. The CDR3 runs to 11 residues. CDR1 and CDR2 from the germline V gene are SGHAT and FQNNGV. As DNA, the CDR3 is TGTGCCAGCAGCCTAGGGGACACCATATATTTT. The encoded protein is CASSLGDTIYF.

This clonotype was seen more than once but under ten times. The chain joins TRBV11-2 to TRBJ1-3; 7 positions match TRBD1. From germline, CDR1 is SGHAT and CDR2 FQNNGV. Losses at the gene ends were 0 bases for V and 4 bases for J; bases not matched to a gene: 12. CDR3 length equals 18 residues. CDR3 loop: CASSLDGSDRVGGNTIYF. For the CDR3, the DNA is TGTGCCAGCAGCTTAGATGGATCCGACAGGGTGGGAGGAAACACCATATATTTT. The variable domain in full, with the rest retrieved from reference TRBV11-2 and TRBJ1-3, is EAGVAQSPRYKIIEKRQSVAFWCNPISGHATLYWYQQILGQGPKLLIQFQNNGVVDDSQLPKDRFSAERLKGVDSTLKIQPAKLEDSAVYLCASSLDGSDRVGGNTIYFGEGSWLTVV.

There are a few counts of this clonotype. The chain recombines TRBV2 with TRBJ1-1; TRBD1 matches at 9 bases. J lost 1 base, V lost 5 bases, and 8 bases had no gene match. The CDR3 length is 16 residues. CDR1 and CDR2 from the germline V gene are SNHLY and FYNNEI. CDR3 region: CASSYGQGTWNTEAFF. CDR3 DNA: TGTGCCAGCAGTTACGGACAGGGGACTTGGAACACTGAAGCTTTCTTT.

This clonotype occurred a few times. J is TRBJ1-2 and V is TRBV11-2; 8 bases are shared with TRBD1. V lost 1 base to trimming and J lost 0 bases; unmatched junction nucleotides: 10. The germline V gene has CDR1 SGHAT and CDR2 FQNNGV. The CDR3 consists of 18 residues. In DNA, the CDR3 is TGTGCCAGCAGCTTAGGCCAATGGGGGACAGGAGCTAACTATGGCTACACCTTC. Protein sequence: CASSLGQWGTGANYGYTF.

This clonotype showed up many times. V is TRBV27 and J is TRBJ2-7; possible D gene TRBD2, 5 bases. V was clipped by 6 bases and J by 6 bases, with 18 bases between them. There are 14 residues in the CDR3. Germline-derived CDR1 and CDR2 are MNHEY and SMNVEV (reference sequence). For the CDR3, the DNA is TGTGCCAGCAGCCCCATGGACTCGGGCGGCGAGCAGTACTTC. It translates to CASSPMDSGGEQYF.

The chain recombines TRBV5-4 with TRBJ1-2, with 9 bases fitting TRBD1. Germline values: CDR1 SGHNT, CDR2 YYREEE (reference sequence). Germline trimming cut 2 bases from V and 1 base from J; bases unmatched to any gene: 9. This CDR3 region has 17 residues. CDR3 bases: TGTGCCAGCAGCTTCCCCAGAGGGACAGGGCTTAACTATGGCTACACCTTC. Translated, it gives CASSFPRGTGLNYGYTF. The full variable domain, completed using reference TRBV5-4 and TRBJ1-2, is ETGVTQSPTHLIKTRGQQVTLRCSSQSGHNTVSWYQQALGQGPQFIFQYYREEENGRGNFPPRFSGLQFPNYSSELNVNALELDDSALYLCASSFPRGTGLNYGYTFGSGTRLTVV.

This clonotype was counted a few times. The chain is built from TRBV30 and TRBJ1-3; D is undetermined. Germline loops: CDR1 GTSNPN, CDR2 SVGIG (reference sequence). V was pared by 8 bases and J by 2 bases, with 7 bases between. The CDR3 is 11 residues long. As DNA, the CDR3 is TGTGCCGGGTCGGCTGGAAACACCATATATTTT. Amino acids: CAGSAGNTIYF. The full variable domain, completed using reference TRBV30 and TRBJ1-3, is SQTIHQWPATLVQPVGSPLSLECTVEGTSNPNLYWYRQAAGRGLQLLFYSVGIGQISSEVPQNLSASRPQDRQFILSSKKLLLSDSGFYLCAGSAGNTIYFGEGSWLTVV.

The J gene is TRBJ1-5, the V gene TRBV28; 9 bases agree with TRBD1. Germline CDR1 reads MDHEN; CDR2 reads SYDVKM. The CDR3 loop spans 14 amino acids. V was pared by 4 bases and J by 10 bases, with 8 bases of the junction left unmatched. The CDR3 DNA follows: TGTGCCAGCAGTTCAACCGGGACAGGGCCCCCCCAGCATTTT. Residues: CASSSTGTGPPQHF.

This clonotype has only a few counts. The gene calls are TRBV5-1 and TRBJ2-3; TRBD2 is a possible D gene (5 bases). This CDR3 is 13 amino acids long. Germline CDR1 SGHRS, CDR2 YFSETQ. V lost 1 base, J lost 4 bases, and 7 bases lay in between. The DNA for the CDR3 is TGCGCCAGCAGCTTGAGCGGACCAGATACGCAGTATTTT. Amino acids: CASSLSGPDTQYF.

The V call is TRBV12-3 or TRBV12-4, the J call TRBJ1-4, with unresolved D. The CDR3 has 13 residues. Trimming pared 4 bases from V and 7 bases from J, leaving 10 bases between. CDR3 nucleotides: TGTGCCAGCAGTTACCTGGGAGGTGAAAAACTGTTTTTT. Translated: CASSYLGGEKLFF.

This chain links TRBV6-1 with TRBJ1-6; 8 bases are a match to TRBD1. Germline V gives CDR1 MNHNS, CDR2 SASEGT. The CDR3 loop spans 13 amino acids. Germline trimming cut 7 bases from V and 8 bases from J; bases unmatched to any gene: 4. The CDR3 coding sequence is TGTGCCAGCACAAGGACAGGGCATTCACCCCTCCACTTT. This translates into CASTRTGHSPLHF.

This clonotype was seen ten or more times. The chain joins TRBV12-3 or TRBV12-4 to TRBJ2-5, with 7 bases fitting TRBD2. V shed 6 bases, J shed 5 bases, and the junction held 6 bases outside the gene matches. This CDR3 contains 13 residues. The CDR3 protein is CASSSGGGETQYF. For the CDR3, the DNA is TGTGCCAGCAGCTCCGGGGGAGGGGAGACCCAGTACTTC.

The genes are TRBV20-1 and TRBJ1-2; D call uncertain. CDR3 length: 15 residues. CDR1 and CDR2 from the germline V gene are DFQATT and SNEGSKA (reference sequence). V lost 0 bases and J 5 bases, leaving 16 bases between the germline ends. This chain's CDR3 is CSARDSGSSWYGYTF. The CDR3 DNA reads TGCAGTGCTAGAGATTCCGGGTCGTCGTGGTATGGCTACACCTTC.

This chain links TRBV6-2 or TRBV6-3 with TRBJ1-1; TRBD1 might be the D (5 bases). Trimming took off 10 bases at V and 4 bases at J, with 13 bases between the two ends. This CDR3 is 12 amino acids long. Germline loops: CDR1 MNHEY, CDR2 SVGEGT. Here the CDR3 reads CATKGGGTEAFF. As DNA, the CDR3 is TGTGCCACTAAGGGTGGGGGCACTGAAGCTTTCTTT.

The table lists this clonotype with a few counts. The chain recombines TRBV6-1 with TRBJ1-5; D gene ambiguous. Trimming left V 2 bases short and J 4 bases short, with 6 bases between. This CDR3 has 13 residues. CDR1 and CDR2 (germline): MNHNS, SASEGT. The CDR3 coding sequence is TGTGCCAGCAGTGAAAGACGAAATCAGCCCCAGCATTTT. This encodes CASSERRNQPQHF.

This clonotype was counted a few times. V usage is TRBV12-3 or TRBV12-4 and J usage is TRBJ1-1; 10 bases are a match to TRBD1. The CDR3 spans 15 residues. The trim removed 6 bases at V and 4 bases at J, leaving 8 bases unmatched. The CDR3: CASRPIRDRGTEAFF. CDR3 DNA: TGTGCCAGCAGACCAATCCGGGACAGGGGCACTGAAGCTTTCTTT.

With regard to this clonotype: A clone one base away is much larger, so this may be a read error. The chain recombines TRBV12-3 or TRBV12-4 with TRBJ1-1; no clear D gene. V was cut by 7 bases and J by 0 bases, with 6 bases left in between. The CDR3 has 12 residues. The CDR3 coding sequence is TGTGCCAGCACTTTGATGAACACTGAAGCTTTCTTT. Translating it yields CASTLMNTEAFF.